This TCR beta chain comes out of a study of spatial heterogeneity in lung cancer. Study-wide results and caveats: How many expanded intratumoral alpha and beta TCRs were present tracked the tumor mutation count, which was a count of nonsynonymous mutations.

In its sample, this clonotype is medium-sized. The target antigen is unknown. Time point indicated: sample taken at primary tumor resection. CDR1 is SGHTA and CDR2 is FQGNSA in the germline V gene. The trim removed 5 bases at V and 4 bases at J, leaving 10 bases unmatched. The CDR3 spans 17 residues. TCRdb re-called the 5' RACE reads through MiXCR, storing one row per CDR3 protein. The data show 6,100 or so distinct CDR3 sequences, with roughly 6.3% seen just once and around 12% held by the top ten. Source: lung tumor tissue, taken at surgery. The chain joins TRBV7-2 to TRBJ2-2; TRBD2 matches at 10 bases. This sequence was found in a male donor with early-stage non-small cell lung cancer. The CDR3 loop reads CASSKQTGLASTGELFF. In DNA form, the CDR3 reads TGTGCCAGCAGCAAACAAACGGGACTAGCGAGCACCGGGGAGCTGTTTTTT.